These T cell receptor beta chains were read from a single sample in a study of identical twins. MiXCR, run by TCRdb on the 5' RACE reads, gives a single entry per CDR3 protein. The sample has around 490,000 distinct CDR3 sequences, around 22% seen once; the top ten hold about 0.5%. Another study also made use of these data, one on yellow fever vaccine responses in identical twins.

Sequenced sample: CD4+ T cells sorted from blood. The receptors originated from a young woman in good health. Each CDR3 is given with its conserved first and last residue. A D gene is named only where the DNA matches it firmly. For some rows the clone size is stated as once, few or many, or as a class when expanded; others skip it.

v_gene	d_gene	abundance	j_gene	CDR3aa	CDR3nt
TRBV20-1	NA	NA	TRBJ2-4	CSAGNAKNIQYF	TGCAGTGCTGGCAACGCTAAAAACATTCAGTACTTC
TRBV10-3	NA	NA	TRBJ1-2	CAISSLYGYTF	TGTGCCATCAGTAGTCTCTATGGCTACACCTTC
TRBV25-1	TRBD1	few	TRBJ1-2	CATGTGNYGYTF	TGTGCCACCGGGACAGGGAACTATGGCTACACCTTC
TRBV3-1	NA	few	TRBJ2-3	CASSLDPQGGDTQYF	TGTGCCAGCAGCTTAGACCCCCAGGGGGGAGATACGCAGTATTTT
TRBV12-3/TRBV12-4	NA	few	TRBJ2-5	CASSSTLGRGTETQYF	TGTGCCAGCAGTTCTACCTTAGGGAGGGGGACGGAGACCCAGTACTTC
TRBV3-1	NA	NA	TRBJ1-6	CASSQGKDSPLHF	TGTGCCAGCAGCCAGGGGAAGGATTCACCCCTCCACTTT
TRBV2	NA	few	TRBJ2-1	CASRVAESSNEQFF	TGTGCCAGCAGGGTAGCGGAGAGCAGCAATGAGCAGTTCTTC
TRBV24-1	TRBD2	NA	TRBJ2-5	CATSPAGGSKTQYF	TGTGCCACCAGTCCGGCGGGGGGGAGCAAGACCCAGTACTTC
TRBV18	NA	few	TRBJ2-5	CASSPPSPGSIETQYF	TGTGCCAGCTCACCACCAAGCCCCGGGAGTATAGAGACCCAGTACTTC
TRBV15	TRBD2	few	TRBJ2-7	CATSRDLAELYEQYF	TGTGCCACCAGCAGAGATCTAGCGGAACTCTACGAGCAGTACTTC
TRBV20-1	NA	few	TRBJ1-1	CSARDGLF	TGCAGTGCTAGGGACGGGCTCTTT
TRBV18	NA	NA	TRBJ1-4	CASSLLIREKLFF	TGTGCCAGCTCACTACTAATCAGGGAAAAACTGTTTTTT
TRBV5-1	TRBD2	few	TRBJ2-3	CASSSKRGGTDTQYF	TGCGCCAGCAGCTCCAAGCGGGGGGGCACAGATACGCAGTATTTT